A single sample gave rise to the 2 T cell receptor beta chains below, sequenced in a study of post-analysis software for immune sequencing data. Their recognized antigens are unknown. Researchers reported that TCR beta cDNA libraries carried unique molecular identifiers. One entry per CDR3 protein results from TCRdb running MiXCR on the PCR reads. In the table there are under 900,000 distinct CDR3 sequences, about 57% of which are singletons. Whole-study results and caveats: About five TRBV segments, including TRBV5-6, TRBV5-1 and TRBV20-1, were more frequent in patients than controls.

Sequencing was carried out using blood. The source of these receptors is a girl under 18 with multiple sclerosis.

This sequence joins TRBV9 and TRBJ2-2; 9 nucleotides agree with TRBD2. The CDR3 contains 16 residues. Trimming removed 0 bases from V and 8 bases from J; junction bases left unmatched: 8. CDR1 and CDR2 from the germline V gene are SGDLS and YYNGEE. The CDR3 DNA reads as TGTGCCAGCAGCGTAGCATCTAGCGGGACGAGGGGGGAGCTGTTTTTT. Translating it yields CASSVASSGTRGELFF.

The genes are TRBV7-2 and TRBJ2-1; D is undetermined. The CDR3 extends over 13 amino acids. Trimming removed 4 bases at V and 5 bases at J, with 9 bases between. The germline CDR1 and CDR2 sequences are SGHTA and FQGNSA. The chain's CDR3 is CASSWTVDNEQFF. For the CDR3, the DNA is TGTGCCAGCAGCTGGACGGTAGACAATGAGCAGTTCTTC.